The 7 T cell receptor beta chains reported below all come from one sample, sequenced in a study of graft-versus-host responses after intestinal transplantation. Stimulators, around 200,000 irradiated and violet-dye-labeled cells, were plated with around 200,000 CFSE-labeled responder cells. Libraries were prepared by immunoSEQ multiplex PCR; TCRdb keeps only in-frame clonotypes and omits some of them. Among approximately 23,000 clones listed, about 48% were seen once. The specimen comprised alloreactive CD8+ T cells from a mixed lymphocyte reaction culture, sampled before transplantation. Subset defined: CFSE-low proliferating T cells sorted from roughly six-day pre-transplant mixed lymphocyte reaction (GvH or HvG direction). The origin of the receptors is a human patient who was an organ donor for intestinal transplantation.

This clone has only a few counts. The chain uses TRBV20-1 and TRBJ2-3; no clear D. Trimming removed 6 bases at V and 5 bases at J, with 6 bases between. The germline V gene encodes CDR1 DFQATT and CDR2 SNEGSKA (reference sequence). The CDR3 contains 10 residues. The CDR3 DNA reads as TGCAGTGCCATGGAAGATACGCAGTATTTT. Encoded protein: CSAMEDTQYF.

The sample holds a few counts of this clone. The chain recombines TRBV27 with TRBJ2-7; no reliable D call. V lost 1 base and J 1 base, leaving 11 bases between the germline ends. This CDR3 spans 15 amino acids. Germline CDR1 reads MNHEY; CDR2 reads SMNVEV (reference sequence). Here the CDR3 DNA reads TGTGCCAGCAGTTTATTCCCCCCGAGTTCCTACGAGCAGTACTTC. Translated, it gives CASSLFPPSSYEQYF.

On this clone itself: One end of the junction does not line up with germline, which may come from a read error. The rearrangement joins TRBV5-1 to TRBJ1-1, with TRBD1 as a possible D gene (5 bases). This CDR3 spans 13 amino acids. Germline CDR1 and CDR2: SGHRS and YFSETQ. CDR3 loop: CASSPIDRDEAFF. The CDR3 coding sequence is TGTGCCAGCAGCCCAATTGACAGAGATGAAGCTTTCTTT.

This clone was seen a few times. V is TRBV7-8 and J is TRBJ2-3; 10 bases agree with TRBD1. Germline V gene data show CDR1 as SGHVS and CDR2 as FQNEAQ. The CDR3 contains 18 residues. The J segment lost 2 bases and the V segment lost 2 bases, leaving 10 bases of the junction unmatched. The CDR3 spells CASSLPDRGPYPTDTQYF. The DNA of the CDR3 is TGTGCCAGCAGCTTACCAGACAGGGGGCCGTATCCCACAGATACGCAGTATTTT. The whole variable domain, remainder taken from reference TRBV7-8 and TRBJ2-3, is GAGVSQSPRYKVAKRGQDVALRCDPISGHVSLFWYQQALGQGPEFLTYFQNEAQLDKSGLPSDRFFAERPEGSVSTLKIQRTQQEDSAVYLCASSLPDRGPYPTDTQYFGPGTRLTVL.

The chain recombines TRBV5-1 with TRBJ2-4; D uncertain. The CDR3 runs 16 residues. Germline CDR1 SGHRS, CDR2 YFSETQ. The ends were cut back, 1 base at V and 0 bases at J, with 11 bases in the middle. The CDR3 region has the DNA TGCGCCAGCAGCTTGAACAGCCTAATAGCCAAAAACATTCAGTACTTC. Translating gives CASSLNSLIAKNIQYF.

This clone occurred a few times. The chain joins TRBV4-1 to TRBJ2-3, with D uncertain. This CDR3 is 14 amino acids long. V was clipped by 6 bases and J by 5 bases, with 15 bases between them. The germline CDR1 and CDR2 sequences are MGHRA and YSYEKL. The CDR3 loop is CASSKDTPGDTQYF. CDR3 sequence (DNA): TGCGCCAGCAGTAAGGATACTCCAGGAGATACGCAGTATTTT.

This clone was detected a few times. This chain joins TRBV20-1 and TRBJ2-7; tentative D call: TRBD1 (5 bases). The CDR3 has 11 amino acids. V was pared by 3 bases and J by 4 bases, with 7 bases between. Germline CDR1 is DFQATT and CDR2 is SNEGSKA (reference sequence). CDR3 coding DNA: TGCAGTGCTAGCCAGGGTTACGAGCAGTACTTC. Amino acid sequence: CSASQGYEQYF.